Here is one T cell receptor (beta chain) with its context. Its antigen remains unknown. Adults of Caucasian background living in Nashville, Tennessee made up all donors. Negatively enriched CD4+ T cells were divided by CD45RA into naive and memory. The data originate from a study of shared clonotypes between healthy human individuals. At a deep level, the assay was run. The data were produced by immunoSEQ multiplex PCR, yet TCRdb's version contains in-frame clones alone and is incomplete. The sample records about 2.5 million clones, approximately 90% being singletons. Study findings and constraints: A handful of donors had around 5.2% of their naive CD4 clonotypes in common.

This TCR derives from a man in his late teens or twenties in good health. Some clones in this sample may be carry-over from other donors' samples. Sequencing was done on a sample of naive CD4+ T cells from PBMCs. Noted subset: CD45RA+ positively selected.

The CDR3 DNA sequence: TGTGCCATCAGTGAGACGAGAGGGACTAATCAGCCCCAGCATTTT. Its protein product is CAISETRGTNQPQHF. This chain links TRBV10-3 with TRBJ1-5; perhaps TRBD1 as D (5 bases). Trimming took 2 bases from V and 4 from J, leaving 12 bases between them. The germline V gene encodes CDR1 ENHRY and CDR2 SYGVKD. This CDR3 spans 15 amino acids.